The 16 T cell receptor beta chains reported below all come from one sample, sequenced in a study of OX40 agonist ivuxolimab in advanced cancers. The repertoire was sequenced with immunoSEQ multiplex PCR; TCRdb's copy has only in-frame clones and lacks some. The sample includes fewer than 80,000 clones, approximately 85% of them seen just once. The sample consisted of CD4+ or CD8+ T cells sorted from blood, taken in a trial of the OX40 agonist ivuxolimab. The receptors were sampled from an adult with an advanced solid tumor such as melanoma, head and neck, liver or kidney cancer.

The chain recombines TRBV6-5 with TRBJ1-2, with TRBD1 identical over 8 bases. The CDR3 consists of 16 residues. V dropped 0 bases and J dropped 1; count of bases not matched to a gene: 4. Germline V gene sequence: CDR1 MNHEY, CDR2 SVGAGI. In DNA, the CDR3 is TGTGCCAGCAGTTACTCGACAGGGGTTGGTAACTATGGCTACACCTTC. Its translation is CASSYSTGVGNYGYTF.

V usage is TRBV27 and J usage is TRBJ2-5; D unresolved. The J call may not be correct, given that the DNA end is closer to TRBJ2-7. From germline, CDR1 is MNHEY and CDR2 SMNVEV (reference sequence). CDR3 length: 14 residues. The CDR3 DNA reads TGTGCCAGACACCCCAGGAGCCTCCCCTACGAGCAGTACTTC. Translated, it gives CARHPRSLPYEQYF.

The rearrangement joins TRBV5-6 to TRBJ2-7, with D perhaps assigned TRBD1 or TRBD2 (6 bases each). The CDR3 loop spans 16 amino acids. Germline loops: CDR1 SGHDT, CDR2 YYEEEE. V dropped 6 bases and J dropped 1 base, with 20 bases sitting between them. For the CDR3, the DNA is TGTGCCAGCAAAAACAGGGTGCTAGCGCTATCCTACGAGCAGTACTTC. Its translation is CASKNRVLALSYEQYF. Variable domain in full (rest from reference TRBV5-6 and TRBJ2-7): DAGVTQSPTHLIKTRGQQVTLRCSPKSGHDTVSWYQQALGQGPQFIFQYYEEEERQRGNFPDRFSGHQFPNYSSELNVNALLLGDSALYLCASKNRVLALSYEQYFGPGTRLTVT.

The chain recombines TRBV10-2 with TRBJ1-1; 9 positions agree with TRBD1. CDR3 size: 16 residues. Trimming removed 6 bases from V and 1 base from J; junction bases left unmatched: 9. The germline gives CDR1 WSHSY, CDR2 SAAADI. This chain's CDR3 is CASRIGTGNRNTEAFF. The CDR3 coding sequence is TGCGCCAGCAGGATCGGGACAGGGAACAGGAACACTGAAGCTTTCTTT.

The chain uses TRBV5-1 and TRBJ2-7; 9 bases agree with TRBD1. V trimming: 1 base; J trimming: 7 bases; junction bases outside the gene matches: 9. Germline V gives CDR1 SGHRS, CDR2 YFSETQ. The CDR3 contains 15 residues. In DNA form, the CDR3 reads TGCGCCAGCAGCTTGCGCCTTGAACAGGGGGCTGAGCAGTACTTC. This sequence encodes CASSLRLEQGAEQYF.

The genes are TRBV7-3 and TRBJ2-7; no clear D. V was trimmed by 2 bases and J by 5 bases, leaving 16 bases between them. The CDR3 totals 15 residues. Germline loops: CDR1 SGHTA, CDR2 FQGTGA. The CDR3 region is CASSLVEVSSHEQYF. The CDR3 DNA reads TGTGCCAGCAGCTTAGTGGAAGTCTCGAGCCACGAGCAGTACTTC.

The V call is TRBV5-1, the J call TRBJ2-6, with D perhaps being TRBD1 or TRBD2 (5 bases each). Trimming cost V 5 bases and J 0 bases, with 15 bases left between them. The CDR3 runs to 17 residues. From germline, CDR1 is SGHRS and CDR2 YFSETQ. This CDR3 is CASRSGRVNSGANVLTF. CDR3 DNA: TGCGCCAGCAGGTCGGGACGCGTTAACTCTGGGGCCAACGTCCTGACTTTC.

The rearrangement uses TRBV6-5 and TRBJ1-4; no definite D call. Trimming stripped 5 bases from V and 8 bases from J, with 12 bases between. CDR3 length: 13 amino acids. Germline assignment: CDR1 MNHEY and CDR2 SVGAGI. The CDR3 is CASSGLVKEKLFF. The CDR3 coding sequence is TGTGCCAGCAGTGGCCTGGTCAAGGAAAAACTGTTTTTT.

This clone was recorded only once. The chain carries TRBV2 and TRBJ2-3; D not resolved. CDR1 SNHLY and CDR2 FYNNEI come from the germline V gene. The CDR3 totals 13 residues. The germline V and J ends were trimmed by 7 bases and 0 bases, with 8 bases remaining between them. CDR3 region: CASMETSTDTQYF. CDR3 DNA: TGTGCCAGCATGGAAACGAGCACAGATACGCAGTATTTT.

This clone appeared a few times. The CDR3 nucleotides are TGTGCCAGTAGTATGGGACAGGGGCGTCAGCCCCAGCATTTT. Translated, it gives CASSMGQGRQPQHF. The V and J genes are TRBV19 and TRBJ1-5; 10 bases are a match to TRBD1. V gave up 3 bases and J gave up 6 bases; unmatched junction bases: 2. From germline, CDR1 is LNHDA and CDR2 SQIVND (reference sequence). This CDR3 spans 14 amino acids.

The chain's CDR3 is CAWRGGVGGYTF. The CDR3 nucleotides read TGTGCCTGGAGAGGCGGGGTGGGTGGCTACACCTTC. The chain is built from TRBV30 and TRBJ1-2; D unresolved. There are 12 residues in the CDR3. Germline lookup yields CDR1 GTSNPN and CDR2 SVGIG (reference sequence). V lost 3 bases and J 7 bases, leaving 12 bases between the germline ends.

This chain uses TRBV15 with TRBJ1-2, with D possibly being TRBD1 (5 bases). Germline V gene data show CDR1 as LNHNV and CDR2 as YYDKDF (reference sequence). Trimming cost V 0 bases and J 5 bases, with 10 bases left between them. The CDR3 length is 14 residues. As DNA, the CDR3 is TGTGCCACCAGCAGAGATGGGACGAAGTATGGCTACACCTTC. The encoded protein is CATSRDGTKYGYTF.

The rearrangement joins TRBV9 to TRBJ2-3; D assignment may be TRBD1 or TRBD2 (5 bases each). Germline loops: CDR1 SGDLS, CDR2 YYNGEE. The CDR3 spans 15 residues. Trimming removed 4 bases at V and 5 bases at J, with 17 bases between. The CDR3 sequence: CASSPRGKGRDTQYF. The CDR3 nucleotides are TGTGCCAGCAGCCCCCGAGGGAAGGGGAGAGATACGCAGTATTTT.

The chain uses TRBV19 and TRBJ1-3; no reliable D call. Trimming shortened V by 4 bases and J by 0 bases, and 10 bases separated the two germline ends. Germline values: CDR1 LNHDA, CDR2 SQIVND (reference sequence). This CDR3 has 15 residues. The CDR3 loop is CASSSPVNSGNTIYF. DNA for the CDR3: TGTGCCAGTAGTAGCCCGGTTAACTCTGGAAACACCATATATTTT.

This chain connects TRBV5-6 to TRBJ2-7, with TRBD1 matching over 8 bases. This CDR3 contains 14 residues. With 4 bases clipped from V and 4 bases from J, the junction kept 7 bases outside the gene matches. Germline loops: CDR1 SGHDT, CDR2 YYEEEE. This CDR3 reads CASSPAGQGYEQYF. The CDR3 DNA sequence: TGTGCCAGCAGCCCGGCAGGACAGGGTTACGAGCAGTACTTC.

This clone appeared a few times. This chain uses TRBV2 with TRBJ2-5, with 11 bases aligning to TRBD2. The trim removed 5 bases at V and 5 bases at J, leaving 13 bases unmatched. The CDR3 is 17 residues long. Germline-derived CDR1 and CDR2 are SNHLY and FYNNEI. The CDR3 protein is CASSKTSGSLYVETQYF. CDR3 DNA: TGTGCCAGCAGTAAAACTAGCGGGAGCCTATATGTCGAGACCCAGTACTTC.